This T cell receptor beta chain was sequenced during a study of siplizumab effects on memory and regulatory T cells. General study results and limits: The authors did not confirm suppressive function in proliferating Tregs from siplizumab cultures. Memory T cells appeared less diverse than naive cells, which seemed to contribute substantially to alloresponse.

This CDR3 is built from 16 residues. Germline V gives CDR1 MGHRA, CDR2 YSYEKL. V shed 1 base, J shed 4 bases, and the junction held 9 bases outside the gene matches. With respect to this clone: What it binds is not known.

The repertoire was sequenced with immunoSEQ multiplex PCR; TCRdb's copy has only in-frame clones and lacks some. The sample comprises about 87,000 clones, just under 90% of which are singletons, and about 16% rests with the top ten. This sequence originates from a human donor in good health. The chain is built from TRBV4-1 and TRBJ2-7; 8 bases are a match to TRBD1. Sequencing was done on a sample of CD4+ T cells sorted from blood. DNA of the CDR3: TGCGCCAGCAGCCAAGTGGTCTCGGACAGGGCGTACGAGCAGTACTTC. Its translation: CASSQVVSDRAYEQYF.